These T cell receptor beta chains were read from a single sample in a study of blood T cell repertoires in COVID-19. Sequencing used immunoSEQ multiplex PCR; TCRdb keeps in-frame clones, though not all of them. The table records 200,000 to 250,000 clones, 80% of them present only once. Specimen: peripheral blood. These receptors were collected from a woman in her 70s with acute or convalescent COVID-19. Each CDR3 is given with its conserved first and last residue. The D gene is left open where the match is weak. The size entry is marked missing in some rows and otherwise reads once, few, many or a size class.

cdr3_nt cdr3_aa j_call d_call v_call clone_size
TGTGCCACCAGTGACTCCGACAGTCCTTATGGCTACACCTTC CATSDSDSPYGYTF TRBJ1-2 NA TRBV24-1 NA
TGTGCCAGCAGCTTAATTGCGGGAGGTTTCAATGAGCAGTTCTTC CASSLIAGGFNEQFF TRBJ2-1 TRBD2 TRBV7-3 few
TGTGCCATCAGTGAGGACAGGGGGCTGAACACCATATATTTT CAISEDRGLNTIYF TRBJ1-3 TRBD1 TRBV10-3 NA
TGTGCCAGCAGCCAATCGTTAGATCAGCCCCAGCATTTT CASSQSLDQPQHF TRBJ1-5 NA TRBV16 few
TGTGCCAGCAGCCTACGGACTACTGACACAGATACGCAGTATTTT CASSLRTTDTDTQYF TRBJ2-3 NA TRBV14 NA
TGTGCCAGCAGTCCCCAAACCCCGGGGGTAAAGGAAAAACTGTTTTTT CASSPQTPGVKEKLFF TRBJ1-4 NA TRBV27 NA
TGTGCCAGCAGTTTATTTGGTACCGGGTTTTATGGCTACACCTTC CASSLFGTGFYGYTF TRBJ1-2 NA TRBV28 few
TGCAGCGTAGACAGAAATCAAGAGACCCAGTACTTC CSVDRNQETQYF TRBJ2-5 NA TRBV29-1 NA
TGTGCCAGCAGTGCGACTAGCGGGAGGGGCAATGAGCAGTTCTTC CASSATSGRGNEQFF TRBJ2-1 TRBD2 TRBV27 NA
TGTGCCAGCAGCCTACAACTAGGACTCGGTACGCAGTATTTT CASSLQLGLGTQYF TRBJ2-3 NA TRBV9 once
TGCGCCAGCAGCTTGGAACAGATTACTAGCGGGAGGAACAACGAGCAGTACTTC CASSLEQITSGRNNEQYF TRBJ2-7 TRBD2 TRBV5-1 NA
TGTGCCAGCAGTTACGGTCTAGCGGGAGCCAATGAGCAGTTCTTC CASSYGLAGANEQFF TRBJ2-1 TRBD2 TRBV6-6 few
TGTGCCAGCAGCTTAGTTCGGAGCTCCTACGAGCAGTACTTC CASSLVRSSYEQYF TRBJ2-7 NA TRBV7-8 once
TGCAGCGCCGGGACTAGCGAGAATGAGCAGTTCTTC CSAGTSENEQFF TRBJ2-1 TRBD2 TRBV29-1 NA
TGTGCCAGCAGCCAGGGACAGGGGAATCAGCCCCAGCATTTT CASSQGQGNQPQHF TRBJ1-5 TRBD1 TRBV3-1/TRBV3-2 NA
TGCGCCAGCAGCCTATCCGAGACTAGCGGGAGCGTCCAGTACTTC CASSLSETSGSVQYF TRBJ2-5 TRBD2 TRBV4-1 NA
TGTGCCAGCAGCTTAGTCCCTAGCGGGAATGGATTTGAGCAGTTCTTC CASSLVPSGNGFEQFF TRBJ2-1 TRBD2 TRBV7-2 NA
TGCGCCAGCAGCGACGGGACTCCAGGCGAAAAACTGTTTTTT CASSDGTPGEKLFF TRBJ1-4 NA TRBV5-1 NA
TGCGCCAGCACCCTCTCCCCAGGGCGCTCATTTTCCTACGAGCAGTACTTC CASTLSPGRSFSYEQYF TRBJ2-7 NA TRBV5-1 NA
TGTGCCTGGAGTGTTACAGCAACTAATGAAAAACTGTTTTTT CAWSVTATNEKLFF TRBJ1-4 NA TRBV30 NA
TGTGCCACCGGGGGAGGGGATTCACCCCTCCACTTT CATGGGDSPLHF TRBJ1-6 NA TRBV10-3 NA
TGTGCTAGCAGCCCGACTAGCGCTGCGAACACCGGGGAGCTGTTTTTT CASSPTSAANTGELFF TRBJ2-2 TRBD2 TRBV7-7 NA
TGTGCCAGCAGTCTTGACAGGAACACCGGGGAGCTGTTTTTT CASSLDRNTGELFF TRBJ2-2 NA TRBV27 NA
TGTGCCACCAGCAGAGTAGTGAGTCTGGGACAACGGATAAATCAGCCCCAGCATTTT CATSRVVSLGQRINQPQHF TRBJ1-5 NA TRBV15 NA
TGTGCCAGCAGCTTATTAGAAGCTGCGGAGCTGTTTTTT CASSLLEAAELFF TRBJ2-2 NA TRBV7-3 NA
TGTGCCAGCAGTCCTTCGGACAGGATTGGACAGCCCCAGCATTTT CASSPSDRIGQPQHF TRBJ1-5 TRBD1 TRBV27 NA
TGTGCCAGCAGAGGACAGGGGCTGGGTCAGCCCCAGCATTTT CASRGQGLGQPQHF TRBJ1-5 TRBD1 TRBV3-1/TRBV3-2 NA
TGTGCCAGCAGCCAAGGCCCGGACAGCTCCTACGAGCAGTACTTC CASSQGPDSSYEQYF TRBJ2-7 NA TRBV3-1/TRBV3-2 once
TGCGCCAGCAGCCCTGGGACAGGGGCAGGAGAGACCCAGTACTTC CASSPGTGAGETQYF TRBJ2-5 TRBD1 TRBV5-1 NA
TGTGCCAGCAGTTACGTCGGACGGGGTAAAGAGACCCAGTACTTC CASSYVGRGKETQYF TRBJ2-5 NA TRBV6-6 NA
TGTGCCAGCAGCTTGGGGGTGGGGTTCAGCGGGAGAACTTACGAGCAGTACTTC CASSLGVGFSGRTYEQYF TRBJ2-7 TRBD2 TRBV7-2 few
TGTGCCAGCAGCCAAGATCCCAGGGGGCTTGAGGGTGGCTACACCTTC CASSQDPRGLEGGYTF TRBJ1-2 TRBD1 TRBV4-2 NA
TGTGCCTGGAGTGTACTAGACAGGGCGGGATACGAGCAGTACTTC CAWSVLDRAGYEQYF TRBJ2-7 NA TRBV30 once